This T cell receptor beta chain appears in the sequencing data of a study of cytomegalovirus exposure and HLA in healthy donors. Study at large: The Caucasian-associated ancestry cluster held less than 85% of 300 to 500 genotyped donors. Overall study results and limits: An analysis done earlier found most TCR beta V segments productive about 90% or about 30% of the time. Presence/absence analyses treated sequencing depth as roughly uniform across donors. Most subjects' HLA-A and HLA-B alleles were reportedly predicted from TCR beta sequences.

V was shortened by 4 bases and J by 0 bases, with 14 bases between the two germline ends. Germline V gene sequence: CDR1 SGHDT, CDR2 YYEEEE. The CDR3 totals 15 residues. PCR involved 60 Vbeta and 13 Jbeta primers. TCRdb keeps only in-frame clones here, not all; method: immunoSEQ multiplex PCR. The sample table includes roughly 120,000 clones. Notes on this clone: As yet, its antigen is unknown.

V and J are TRBV5-6 and TRBJ2-7; perhaps TRBD1 as D (5 bases). The sequenced material came from PBMCs. This receptor was taken from a man aged 18 to 35 in good health and CMV-seronegative. The CDR3 loop reads CASSPVGRDSYEQYF. The CDR3 DNA reads TGTGCCAGCAGCCCGGTAGGCAGGGACTCCTACGAGCAGTACTTC.